The 10 T cell receptor beta chains below were found in one sample sequenced in a study of blood T cell repertoires in COVID-19. Method: immunoSEQ multiplex PCR; TCRdb's copy keeps in-frame clones and lacks some. The sample records some 99,000 clones, roughly 84% being singletons. Material: peripheral blood. All receptors derive from a woman aged 45-59 years with acute or convalescent COVID-19.

CDR3 in DNA: TGTGCCAGCAGCTTGCAGGCGAACACTGAAGCTTTCTTT. Its protein product is CASSLQANTEAFF. The rearrangement uses TRBV11-2 and TRBJ1-1; the D is unclear. Germline V lookup: CDR1 SGHAT, CDR2 FQNNGV. The CDR3 is 13 amino acids. V shed 3 bases and J shed 1 base, with 6 bases lying between them.

The genes are TRBV15 and TRBJ1-3; D not certain. The germline V gene has CDR1 LNHNV and CDR2 YYDKDF (reference sequence). V was shortened by 0 bases and J by 2 bases, with 8 bases between the two germline ends. This CDR3 is 15 amino acids long. The CDR3: CATSRDRGTGNTIYF. The CDR3 DNA sequence: TGTGCCACCAGCAGAGATAGAGGGACTGGAAACACCATATATTTT.

The chain has TRBV4-2 and TRBJ1-1; D call uncertain. Germline CDR1 reads LGHNA; CDR2 reads YNFKEQ. Trimming shortened V by 4 bases and J by 1 base, and 13 bases separated the two germline ends. The CDR3 is made up of 15 amino acids. Here the CDR3 reads CASSRSQSSNTEAFF. Written as DNA, the CDR3 is TGTGCCAGCAGCCGATCACAGTCCTCGAACACTGAAGCTTTCTTT.

The J gene is TRBJ2-2, the V gene TRBV5-1; 7 positions agree with TRBD2. J was trimmed by 0 bases and V by 5 bases; bases with no gene match: 4. The length of the CDR3 is 15 residues. Germline values: CDR1 SGHRS, CDR2 YFSETQ. The CDR3 DNA follows: TGCGCCAGCAGTAACGGGGGGACGAACACCGGGGAGCTGTTTTTT. This sequence encodes CASSNGGTNTGELFF.

The J gene is TRBJ1-4, the V gene TRBV18, with D uncertain. Germline assignment: CDR1 KGHSH and CDR2 LQKENI. With 2 bases removed from V and 5 bases from J, the gap between germline ends came to 12 bases. The CDR3 is 15 residues long. In nucleotides, the CDR3 is TGTGCCAGCTCACCAGTCGCGGGATTGAATGAAAAACTGTTTTTT. Its protein is CASSPVAGLNEKLFF. The full variable domain, completed using reference TRBV18 and TRBJ1-4, is NAGVMQNPRHLVRRRGQEARLRCSPMKGHSHVYWYRQLPEEGLKFMVYLQKENIIDESGMPKERFSAEFPKEGPSILRIQQVVRGDSAAYFCASSPVAGLNEKLFFGSGTQLSVL.

V is TRBV27 and J is TRBJ2-1, with D perhaps TRBD1 (6 bases). This CDR3 has 16 amino acids. The germline V gene encodes CDR1 MNHEY and CDR2 SMNVEV (reference sequence). The ends were cut back, 6 bases at V and 3 bases at J, with 18 bases in the middle. CDR3 in DNA: TGTGCCAGCAGACCGTTTAGAACAGGGATCTACAATGAGCAGTTCTTC. Translating it yields CASRPFRTGIYNEQFF.

This clone was counted between two and nine times. The chain uses TRBV6-5 and TRBJ1-4; no firm D call. The germline V gene has CDR1 MNHEY and CDR2 SVGAGI. The CDR3 totals 15 residues. V dropped 9 bases and J dropped 6 bases, with 20 bases sitting between them. The CDR3 sequence is CASSRVRGNDEKLFF. DNA for the CDR3: TGTGCCAGTTCGCGAGTCCGAGGAAACGATGAAAAACTGTTTTTT.

The chain carries TRBV5-6 and TRBJ1-5; 9 nucleotides agree with TRBD1. After removal of 4 bases from V and 0 bases from J, the junction contained 8 bases not matched to a gene. The CDR3 runs 17 residues. Germline values: CDR1 SGHDT, CDR2 YYEEEE. CDR3: CASSLDRGQYSNQPQHF. The CDR3 DNA is TGTGCCAGCAGCCTGGACAGGGGACAGTATAGCAATCAGCCCCAGCATTTT.

This chain connects TRBV5-1 to TRBJ1-2; D is ambiguous. Trimming took 0 bases from V and 0 from J, leaving 9 bases between them. This CDR3 region has 15 residues. The germline gives CDR1 SGHRS, CDR2 YFSETQ. In DNA form, the CDR3 reads TGCGCCAGCAGCTTGGTGTCAGGCCCTAACTATGGCTACACCTTC. Translating gives CASSLVSGPNYGYTF.

V usage is TRBV28 and J usage is TRBJ1-1; TRBD1 aligns across 12 bases. Germline V gives CDR1 MDHEN, CDR2 SYDVKM. The V segment lost 3 bases and the J segment 5 bases; nucleotides outside the gene matches: 7. CDR3 length equals 16 residues. The DNA for the CDR3 is TGTGCCAGCAGTTTGGGGGACAGGGGGCTGAGAACTGAAGCTTTCTTT. Amino acid sequence: CASSLGDRGLRTEAFF.